In this sample, the clone carrying this T cell receptor beta chain turned up a few times. Its antigen remains unidentified. Combining a sample-barcoded 5' primer with a J-beta primer mix, a second PCR ran for 7 to 11 cycles. Every single cDNA molecule received a tag from a template-switch adaptor with 12 random nucleotides. From the 5' RACE reads, TCRdb called clonotypes with MiXCR, one entry per CDR3 protein. Of roughly 900,000 distinct CDR3 sequences detected, roughly 26% appear once; the ten largest clones hold 15% to 20%. The sample comes from a study of blood T cells in healthy people across ages. The study's findings and limits: There were more naive CD4+ cells and higher diversity in long-lived donors than in aged donors.

Peripheral blood was drawn, around 9.3 milliliters per donor. V was clipped by 5 bases and J by 4 bases; unmatched bases: 11. The CDR3 sequence is 17 residues long. CDR1 is SGHAT and CDR2 is FQNNGV in the germline V gene. This sequence was found in a woman aged 80 or over in good health. Sequenced material: blood. J is TRBJ2-1 and V is TRBV11-2, with 10 bases identical to TRBD2. CDR3 DNA sequence: TGTGCCAGCAGCCGAAGTGGCGCTAGCGGGGGATACAATGAGCAGTTCTTC. It translates to CASSRSGASGGYNEQFF.